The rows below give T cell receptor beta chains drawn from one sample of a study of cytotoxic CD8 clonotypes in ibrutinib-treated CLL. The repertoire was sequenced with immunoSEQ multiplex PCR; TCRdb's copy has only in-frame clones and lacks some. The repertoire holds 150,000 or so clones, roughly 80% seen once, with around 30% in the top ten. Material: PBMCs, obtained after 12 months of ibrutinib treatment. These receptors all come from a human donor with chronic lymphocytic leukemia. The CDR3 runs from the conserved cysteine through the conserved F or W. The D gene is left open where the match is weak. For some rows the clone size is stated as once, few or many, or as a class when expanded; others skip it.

CDR3nt: TGTGCCAGTCTCTCCAGGAGCTCTGGAAACACCATATATTTT
CDR3aa: CASLSRSSGNTIYF
abundance: .
d_gene: .
v_gene: TRBV19
j_gene: TRBJ1-3

CDR3nt: TGCAGCGAAACTAGCGGGGGAATTGCTACCCAGTACTTC
CDR3aa: CSETSGGIATQYF
abundance: .
d_gene: TRBD2
v_gene: TRBV29-1
j_gene: TRBJ2-5

CDR3nt: TGTGCCAGCTCATCCGAAAGGGGCTACGAGCAGTACTTC
CDR3aa: CASSSERGYEQYF
abundance: .
d_gene: .
v_gene: TRBV18
j_gene: TRBJ2-7

CDR3nt: TGTGCCAGCAGTCAGCACCTCGGGACCCTAATAGGGTACGAGCAGTACTTC
CDR3aa: CASSQHLGTLIGYEQYF
abundance: .
d_gene: .
v_gene: TRBV27
j_gene: TRBJ2-7

CDR3nt: TGTGCCAGCAGCTTAGAACTTTCGAGCGGTGGCTACGAGCAGTACTTC
CDR3aa: CASSLELSSGGYEQYF
abundance: .
d_gene: .
v_gene: TRBV7-2
j_gene: TRBJ2-7

CDR3nt: TGTGCCAGCTCACCAGAAGGGGAGGGCTCCTACGAGCAGTACTTC
CDR3aa: CASSPEGEGSYEQYF
abundance: few
d_gene: TRBD2
v_gene: TRBV18
j_gene: TRBJ2-7

CDR3nt: TGTGCCACCAGCAGAGAAGGACAGGGGGCGAGCAATCAGCCCCAGCATTTT
CDR3aa: CATSREGQGASNQPQHF
abundance: once
d_gene: TRBD1
v_gene: TRBV15
j_gene: TRBJ1-5

CDR3nt: TGTGCCAGCAGTGAAGGTGGGACTACAGGGCTTCAGCCCCAGCATTTT
CDR3aa: CASSEGGTTGLQPQHF
abundance: .
d_gene: .
v_gene: TRBV6-1
j_gene: TRBJ1-5

CDR3nt: TGTGCCAGCAGCTGGGGTGGTAGGGGGATGAACACTGAAGCTTTCTTT
CDR3aa: CASSWGGRGMNTEAFF
abundance: .
d_gene: .
v_gene: TRBV11-3
j_gene: TRBJ1-1

CDR3nt: TGTGCCAGCACCAAGGCAAGTTTTCCGCCCCAGCATTTT
CDR3aa: CASTKASFPPQHF
abundance: once
d_gene: .
v_gene: TRBV28
j_gene: TRBJ1-5

CDR3nt: TGCGCCAGCAGCCCCCTAGCGGAGGACACCGGGGAGCTGTTTTTT
CDR3aa: CASSPLAEDTGELFF
abundance: .
d_gene: TRBD2
v_gene: TRBV5-1
j_gene: TRBJ2-2

CDR3nt: TGTGCCAGTAGTATAATTGTGGGGTTTCAGGAAAAACTGTTTTTT
CDR3aa: CASSIIVGFQEKLFF
abundance: .
d_gene: .
v_gene: TRBV19
j_gene: TRBJ1-4